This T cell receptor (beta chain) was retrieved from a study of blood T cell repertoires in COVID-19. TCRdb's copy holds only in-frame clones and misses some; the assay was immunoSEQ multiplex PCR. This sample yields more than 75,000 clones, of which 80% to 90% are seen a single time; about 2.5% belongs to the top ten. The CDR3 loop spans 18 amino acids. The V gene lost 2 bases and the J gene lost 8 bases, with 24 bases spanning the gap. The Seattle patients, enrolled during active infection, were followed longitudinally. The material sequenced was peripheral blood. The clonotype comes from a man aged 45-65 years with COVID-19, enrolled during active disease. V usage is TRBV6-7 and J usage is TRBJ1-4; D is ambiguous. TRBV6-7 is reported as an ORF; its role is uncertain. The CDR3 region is CASSYPNTGSSNPEKLFF. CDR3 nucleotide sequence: TGTGCCAGCAGTTACCCTAATACCGGGAGTTCCAATCCGGAAAAACTGTTTTTT.